This T cell receptor (beta chain) was recorded in a study of regulatory and conventional T cells in RAG deficiency. The sorted conventional CD4+ T cells were CD25-low and CD127-high, with genomic DNA sequenced. Produced via immunoSEQ multiplex PCR; TCRdb's table is partial and in-frame only. The sample has 40,000 to 55,000 clones; approximately 90% are singletons. Looked up from germline, CDR1 is LNHNV and CDR2 is YYDKDF (reference sequence). Trimming left V 8 bases short and J 0 bases short, with 14 bases between. This CDR3 region has 15 residues. These data also featured in a second study, about regulatory T cells. Per that study: The primer mix had 52 TRBV and 13 TRBJ primers.

The sample taken for sequencing was CD4+ effector T cells sorted from blood. This receptor was taken from a human donor in good health. The chain is built from TRBV15 and TRBJ2-1; D could derive from TRBD1 or TRBD2 (6 bases each). The CDR3, as DNA: TGTGCCACCGCAAGGGGGGTAGACTCCTACAATGAGCAGTTCTTC. This sequence encodes CATARGVDSYNEQFF.